The entry below describes one T cell receptor beta chain. Its antigen is unidentified. The entry originates in a study of Ad26.COV2.S vaccination and SARS-CoV-2 variants. Study-level results: Ad26.COV2.S recipients had broader spike-specific TCRs (P = 0.0014). Measurement of non-spike TCR breadth gave similar results in vaccine and placebo recipients.

The V and J ends lost 0 bases and 5 bases respectively, with 6 bases between them. The germline CDR1 and CDR2 sequences are LGHNA and YSLEER. This CDR3 is built from 13 residues. The protocol was immunoSEQ multiplex PCR, while the TCRdb copy is restricted to in-frame clones and leaves out a portion. The data show roughly 92,000 clones, under 90% seen once. The chain carries TRBV4-3 and TRBJ2-3; D gene unclear. The sequences come from peripheral blood, collected after recovery from COVID-19. The sequence came from a human donor who had recovered from COVID-19. The CDR3: CASSQDLGDTQYF. The CDR3 DNA sequence: TGCGCCAGCAGCCAAGACCTTGGAGATACGCAGTATTTT.